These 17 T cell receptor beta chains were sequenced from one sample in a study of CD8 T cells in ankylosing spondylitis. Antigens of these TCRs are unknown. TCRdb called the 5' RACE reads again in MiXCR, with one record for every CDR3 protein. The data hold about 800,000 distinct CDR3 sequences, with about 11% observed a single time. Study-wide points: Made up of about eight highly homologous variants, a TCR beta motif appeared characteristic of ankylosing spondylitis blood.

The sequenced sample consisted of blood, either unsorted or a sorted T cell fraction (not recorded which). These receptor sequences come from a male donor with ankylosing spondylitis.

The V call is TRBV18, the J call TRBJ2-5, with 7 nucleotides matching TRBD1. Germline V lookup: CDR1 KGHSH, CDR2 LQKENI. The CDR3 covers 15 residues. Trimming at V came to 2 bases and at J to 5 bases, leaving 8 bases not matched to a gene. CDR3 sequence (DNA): TGTGCCAGCTCACCAGGACAGGTTGACGTGGAGACCCAGTACTTC. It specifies CASSPGQVDVETQYF.

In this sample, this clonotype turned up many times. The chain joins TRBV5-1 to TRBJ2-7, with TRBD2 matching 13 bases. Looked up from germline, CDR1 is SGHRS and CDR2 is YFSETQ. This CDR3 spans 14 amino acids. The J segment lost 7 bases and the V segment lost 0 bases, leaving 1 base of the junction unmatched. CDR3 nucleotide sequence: TGCGCCAGCAGCTTGGGACTAGCGGGAGGTGAGCAGTACTTC. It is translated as CASSLGLAGGEQYF.

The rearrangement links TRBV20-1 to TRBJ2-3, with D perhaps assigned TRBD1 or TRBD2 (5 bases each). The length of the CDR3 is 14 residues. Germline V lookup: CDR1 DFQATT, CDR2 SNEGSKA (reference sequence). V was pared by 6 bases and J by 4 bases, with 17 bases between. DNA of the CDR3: TGCAGTGCACCGCCGGTTATGGGGGCAGATACGCAGTATTTT. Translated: CSAPPVMGADTQYF.

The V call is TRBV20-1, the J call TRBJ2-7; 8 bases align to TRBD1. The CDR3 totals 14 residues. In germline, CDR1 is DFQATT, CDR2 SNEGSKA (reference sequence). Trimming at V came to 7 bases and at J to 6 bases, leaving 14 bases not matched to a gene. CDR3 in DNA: TGCAGTGTTGATAAACAGGGGGGCCTACGCGAGCAGTACTTC. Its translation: CSVDKQGGLREQYF.

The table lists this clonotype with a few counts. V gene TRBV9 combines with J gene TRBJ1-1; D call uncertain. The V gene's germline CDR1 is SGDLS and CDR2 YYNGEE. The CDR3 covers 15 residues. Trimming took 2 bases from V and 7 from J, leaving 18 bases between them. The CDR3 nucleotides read TGTGCCAGCAGCGTCGGGAGGACTAGTCGGTATGAAGCTTTCTTT. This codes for CASSVGRTSRYEAFF.

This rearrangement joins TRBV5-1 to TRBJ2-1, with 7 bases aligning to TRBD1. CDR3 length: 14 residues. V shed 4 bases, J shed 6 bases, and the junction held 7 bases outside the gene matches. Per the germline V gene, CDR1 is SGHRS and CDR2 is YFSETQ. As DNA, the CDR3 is TGCGCCAGCAGCCCGGGGACAGAAGGCAATGAGCAGTTCTTC. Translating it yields CASSPGTEGNEQFF.

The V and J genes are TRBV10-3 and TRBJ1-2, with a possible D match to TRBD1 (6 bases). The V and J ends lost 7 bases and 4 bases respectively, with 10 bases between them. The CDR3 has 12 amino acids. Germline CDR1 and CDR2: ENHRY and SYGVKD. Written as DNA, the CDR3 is TGTGCCATCACGGGAGGGGGCTATGGCTACACCTTC. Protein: CAITGGGYGYTF.

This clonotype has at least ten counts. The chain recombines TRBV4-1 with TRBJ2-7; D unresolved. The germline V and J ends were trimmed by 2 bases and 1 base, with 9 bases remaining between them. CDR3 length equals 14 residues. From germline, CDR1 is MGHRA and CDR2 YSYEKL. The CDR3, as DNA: TGCGCCAGCAGCCAACCGACCCGTTCCTACGAGCAGTACTTC. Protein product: CASSQPTRSYEQYF.

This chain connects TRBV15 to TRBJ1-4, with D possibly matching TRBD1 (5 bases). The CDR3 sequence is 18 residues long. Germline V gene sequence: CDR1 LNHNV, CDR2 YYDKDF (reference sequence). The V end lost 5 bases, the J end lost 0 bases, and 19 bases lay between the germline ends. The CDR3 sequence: CATSGGVDTFATNEKLFF. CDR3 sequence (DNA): TGTGCCACCAGCGGAGGGGTAGACACCTTTGCAACTAATGAAAAACTGTTTTTT.

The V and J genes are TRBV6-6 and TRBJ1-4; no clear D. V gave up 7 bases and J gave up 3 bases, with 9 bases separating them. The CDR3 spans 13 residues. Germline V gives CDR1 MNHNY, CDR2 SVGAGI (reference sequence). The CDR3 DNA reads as TGTGCCAGCATTTGGGAGGCTAATGAAAAACTGTTTTTT. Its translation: CASIWEANEKLFF.

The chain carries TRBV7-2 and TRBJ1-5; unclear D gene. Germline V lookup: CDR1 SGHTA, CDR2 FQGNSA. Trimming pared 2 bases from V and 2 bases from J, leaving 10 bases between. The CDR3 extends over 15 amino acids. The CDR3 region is CASSLIVMGNQPQHF. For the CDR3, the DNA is TGTGCCAGCAGCTTAATAGTGATGGGCAATCAGCCCCAGCATTTT.

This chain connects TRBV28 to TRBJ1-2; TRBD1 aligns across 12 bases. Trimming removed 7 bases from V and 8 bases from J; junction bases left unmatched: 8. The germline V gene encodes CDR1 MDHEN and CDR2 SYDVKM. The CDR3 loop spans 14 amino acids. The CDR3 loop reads CASNQPGTGGGYTF. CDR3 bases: TGTGCCAGCAACCAACCCGGGACAGGGGGCGGCTACACCTTC.

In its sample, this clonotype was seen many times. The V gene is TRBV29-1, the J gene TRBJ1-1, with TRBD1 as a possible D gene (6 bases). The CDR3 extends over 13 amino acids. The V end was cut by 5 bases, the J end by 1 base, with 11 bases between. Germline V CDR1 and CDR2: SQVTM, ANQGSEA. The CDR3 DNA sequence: TGCAGCGTTTGCGACAGGTCGAACACTGAAGCTTTCTTT. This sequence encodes CSVCDRSNTEAFF.

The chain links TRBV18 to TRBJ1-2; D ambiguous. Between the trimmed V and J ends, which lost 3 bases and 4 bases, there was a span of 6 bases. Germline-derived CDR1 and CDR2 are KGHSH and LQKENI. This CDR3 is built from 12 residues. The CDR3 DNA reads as TGTGCCAGCTCACCGGCGCTCTATGGCTACACCTTC. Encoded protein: CASSPALYGYTF.

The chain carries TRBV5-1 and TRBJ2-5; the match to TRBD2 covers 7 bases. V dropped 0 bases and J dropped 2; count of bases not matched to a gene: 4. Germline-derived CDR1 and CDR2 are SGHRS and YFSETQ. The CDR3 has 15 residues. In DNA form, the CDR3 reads TGCGCCAGCAGCTTGGGACTAGCCTTACAAGAGACCCAGTACTTC. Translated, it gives CASSLGLALQETQYF.

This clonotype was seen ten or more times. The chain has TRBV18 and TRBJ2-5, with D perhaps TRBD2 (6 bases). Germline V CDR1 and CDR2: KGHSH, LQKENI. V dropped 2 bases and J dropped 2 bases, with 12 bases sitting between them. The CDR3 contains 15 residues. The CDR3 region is CASSPRRAAQETQYF. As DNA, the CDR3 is TGTGCCAGCTCACCAAGGAGGGCAGCGCAAGAGACCCAGTACTTC.

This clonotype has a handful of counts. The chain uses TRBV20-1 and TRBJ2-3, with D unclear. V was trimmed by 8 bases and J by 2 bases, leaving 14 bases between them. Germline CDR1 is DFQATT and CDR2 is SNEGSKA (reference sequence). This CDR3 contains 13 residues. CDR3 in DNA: TGCAGTACCTACACCTATTCCACAGATACGCAGTATTTT. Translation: CSTYTYSTDTQYF.